What follows is one T cell receptor (beta chain) and its context. CDR3 size: 14 residues. V lost 3 bases and J 6 bases, leaving 14 bases between the germline ends. Germline V gene data show CDR1 as SGHAT and CDR2 as FQNNGV. A second PCR, run for about 6 to 11 cycles, used a sample-barcoded 5' primer plus a J-beta primer mix. In TCRdb, the 5' RACE reads were re-called with MiXCR into one record per CDR3 protein. The data show 780,000 or so distinct CDR3 sequences, with roughly 25% seen just once and approximately 3.7% held by the top ten. These data are taken from a study of blood T cells in healthy people across ages. This sample was shared with a second study, whose subject was T cells of mothers and their children. That study reports: For each mother, over 9.5 million TCR beta CDR3 reads were obtained, and for each child, roughly 2.8 million.

The clonotype originates from a boy between 10 and 17 years old in good health. The chain employs TRBV11-2 and TRBJ2-5; D possibly corresponds to TRBD2 (7 bases). Sequencing input: blood. The CDR3 DNA sequence: TGTGCCAGCAGCTTTGGGGGGGGGCCGAAGACCCAGTACTTC. Translated: CASSFGGGPKTQYF.